These 4 T cell receptor beta chains came from one sample sequenced in a study of OX40 agonist ivuxolimab in advanced cancers. Sequencing was performed with immunoSEQ multiplex PCR; in TCRdb, only in-frame clones are kept and a portion is missing. Of about 34,000 clones in the sample, 70% to 80% were seen once. The input for sequencing was CD4+ or CD8+ T cells sorted from blood, taken in a trial of the OX40 agonist ivuxolimab. All receptors derive from an adult with an advanced solid tumor such as melanoma, head and neck, liver or kidney cancer.

This chain uses TRBV5-1 with TRBJ1-1, with 9 bases that match TRBD1. V was clipped by 4 bases and J by 1 base; unmatched bases: 11. Looked up from germline, CDR1 is SGHRS and CDR2 is YFSETQ. The CDR3 contains 17 residues. CDR3 DNA: TGCGCCAGCAGCACAGGACAGGGGTTTGGATCGAACACTGAAGCTTTCTTT. Translation: CASSTGQGFGSNTEAFF. The full variable domain, in which reference TRBV5-1 and TRBJ1-1 provide the parts outside the CDR3, is KAGVTQTPRYLIKTRGQQVTLSCSPISGHRSVSWYQQTPGQGLQFLFEYFSETQRNKGNFPGRFSGRQFSNSRSEMNVSTLELGDSALYLCASSTGQGFGSNTEAFFGQGTRLTVV.

The V gene is TRBV6-4, the J gene TRBJ2-1, with D possibly being TRBD1 or TRBD2 (7 bases each). Between the trimmed V and J ends, which lost 0 bases and 6 bases, there was a span of 15 bases. CDR3 length equals 16 residues. CDR1 is MRHNA, CDR2 SNTAGT, per germline. For the CDR3, the DNA is TGTGCCAGCAGTGACTCCCCAGGGGGGGAAGCCAATGAGCAGTTCTTC. Translating it yields CASSDSPGGEANEQFF.

The chain combines TRBV11-2 with TRBJ2-3, with a weak D call TRBD2 (6 bases). Germline V gene sequence: CDR1 SGHAT, CDR2 FQNNGV. The V end was cut by 0 bases, the J end by 8 bases, with 9 bases between. The CDR3 has 13 amino acids. CDR3 region: CASSLEGGGTQYF. In nucleotides, the CDR3 is TGTGCCAGCAGCTTAGAGGGGGGAGGTACGCAGTATTTT.

This clone was counted only a few times. The V gene is TRBV4-2, the J gene TRBJ1-1, with 7 bases that match TRBD1. Germline V lookup: CDR1 LGHNA, CDR2 YNFKEQ. The V gene end was trimmed by 1 base and the J gene end by 1 base; junction bases not matched to a gene: 3. The CDR3 is 15 amino acids. DNA of the CDR3: TGTGCCAGCAGCCAAGCCGGGACAGAGAACACTGAAGCTTTCTTT. Its translation is CASSQAGTENTEAFF.